The 21 T cell receptor beta chains presented below share a single source sample, sequenced in a study of blood T cell repertoires in COVID-19. Libraries were prepared by immunoSEQ multiplex PCR; TCRdb keeps only in-frame clonotypes and omits some of them. Of around 81,000 clones in the sample, roughly 86% were seen once. The sequencing sample was made of peripheral blood. The receptors here all came from a woman between 55 and 75 years old with acute or convalescent COVID-19.

This rearrangement joins TRBV25-1 to TRBJ2-7; TRBD1 matches 8 bases. Germline V gives CDR1 MGHDK, CDR2 SYGVNS. The CDR3 is 15 amino acids. J was trimmed by 7 bases and V by 3 bases; bases with no gene match: 11. This CDR3 is CASSDHGQGWGEQYF. In DNA, the CDR3 is TGTGCCAGCAGTGACCACGGACAGGGCTGGGGGGAGCAGTACTTC.

This clone was found once. The V call is TRBV11-1, the J call TRBJ2-1; the match to TRBD2 covers 7 bases. The CDR3 has 15 residues. CDR1 and CDR2 from the germline V gene are SGHAT and FQDESV (reference sequence). Losses at the gene ends were 5 bases for V and 5 bases for J; bases not matched to a gene: 9. The CDR3 loop is CASSPRDYWDNEQFF. As DNA, the CDR3 is TGTGCCAGCAGCCCCCGGGACTACTGGGACAATGAGCAGTTCTTC.

There are a few counts of this clone. The gene calls are TRBV9 and TRBJ2-1; 9 bases match TRBD1. The junction had 13 bases not matched to a gene; V was cut back by 2 bases and J by 7 bases. The CDR3 contains 17 residues. CDR1 SGDLS and CDR2 YYNGEE come from the germline V gene. In DNA form, the CDR3 reads TGTGCCAGCAGCGTTGACAGGGGGATCATATACACGAATGAGCAGTTCTTC. Amino acids: CASSVDRGIIYTNEQFF.

The V call is TRBV7-9, the J call TRBJ1-3; D remains unclear. Germline V lookup: CDR1 SEHNR, CDR2 FQNEAQ (reference sequence). V was shortened by 1 base and J by 4 bases, with 5 bases between the two germline ends. This CDR3 is built from 13 residues. CDR3 DNA: TGTGCCAGCAGCTTAGATCAAGGAAACACCATATATTTT. Translating it yields CASSLDQGNTIYF.

This sequence joins TRBV7-2 and TRBJ2-7, with 10 bases that match TRBD2. Germline V CDR1 and CDR2: SGHTA, FQGNSA. The CDR3 is 16 amino acids. V lost 7 bases to trimming and J lost 6 bases; unmatched junction nucleotides: 15. CDR3 residues: CASKGQGLASPGEQYF. CDR3 bases: TGTGCCAGCAAAGGGCAGGGACTAGCGTCCCCGGGCGAGCAGTACTTC.

V gene TRBV7-3 combines with J gene TRBJ1-6; TRBD1 matches 7 bases. Germline lookup yields CDR1 SGHTA and CDR2 FQGTGA. The CDR3 is 15 amino acids. The ends lost 5 bases at V and 7 bases at J; junction bases unmatched: 8. Here the CDR3 DNA reads TGTGCCAGCAGCCCCGGAGGGACAGTCAATTCACCCCTCCACTTT. Translation: CASSPGGTVNSPLHF.

This rearrangement joins TRBV9 to TRBJ1-2; TRBD1 aligns across 9 bases. Per the germline V gene, CDR1 is SGDLS and CDR2 is YYNGEE. The CDR3 covers 16 residues. J lost 4 bases, V lost 3 bases, and 10 bases had no gene match. In nucleotides, the CDR3 is TGTGCCAGCAGCGCTGGGACAGGGAGAAACCTCTATGGCTACACCTTC. The encoded protein is CASSAGTGRNLYGYTF.

This chain joins TRBV25-1 and TRBJ1-2; D gene unclear. Deletions cut 2 bases from V and 3 bases from J, with 10 bases between. CDR1 and CDR2 from the germline V gene are MGHDK and SYGVNS. This CDR3 is built from 14 residues. The CDR3 DNA is TGTGCCAGCAGTGAAGATGGGAGCTACTATGGCTACACCTTC. Residues: CASSEDGSYYGYTF.

This clone was picked up a small number of times. V usage is TRBV27 and J usage is TRBJ2-7; D perhaps matches TRBD2 (5 bases). The ends were cut back, 6 bases at V and 3 bases at J, with 15 bases in the middle. CDR3 length: 14 residues. Looked up from germline, CDR1 is MNHEY and CDR2 is SMNVEV (reference sequence). The CDR3 loop is CASRGLVEGYEQYF. CDR3 nucleotide sequence: TGTGCCAGCAGGGGCCTTGTCGAGGGCTACGAGCAGTACTTC.

The chain is built from TRBV10-1 and TRBJ1-1, with a weak D call TRBD1 (6 bases). The ends were cut back, 11 bases at V and 3 bases at J, with 25 bases in the middle. The CDR3 contains 16 residues. The germline V gene has CDR1 WNHNN and CDR2 SYGVQD (reference sequence). CDR3 protein: CADSRGGPPLDTEAFF. The CDR3 DNA reads as TGCGCCGACTCGCGCGGGGGCCCTCCATTGGACACTGAAGCTTTCTTT.

This clone was recorded once. The chain couples TRBV5-1 to TRBJ1-2; TRBD1 aligns across 12 bases. Germline V gives CDR1 SGHRS, CDR2 YFSETQ. The CDR3 loop spans 16 amino acids. After removal of 7 bases from V and 6 bases from J, the junction contained 13 bases not matched to a gene. The CDR3 DNA reads as TGCGCCAGCGCTCCCGGGGGGACAGGGGGCATCAATGGCTACACCTTC. It translates to CASAPGGTGGINGYTF.

The chain combines TRBV4-1 with TRBJ2-2; 10 bases are shared with TRBD2. The germline CDR1 and CDR2 sequences are MGHRA and YSYEKL. With V trimmed by 0 bases and J by 4 bases, 11 bases remained unmatched. The CDR3 loop spans 19 amino acids. The CDR3 DNA reads TGCGCCAGCAGCCAAGAGGTCGGCCTAGCGGGAGTCGTCACCGGGGAGCTGTTTTTT. It encodes CASSQEVGLAGVVTGELFF.

The chain combines TRBV6-1 with TRBJ2-6, with D perhaps matching TRBD2 (6 bases). The CDR3 has 17 residues. The V gene lost 4 bases and the J gene lost 0 bases, with 13 bases spanning the gap. Germline-derived CDR1 and CDR2 are MNHNS and SASEGT. The CDR3: CASSGAGRRSGANVLTF. In DNA form, the CDR3 reads TGTGCCAGCAGTGGGGCGGGGCGCCGCTCTGGGGCCAACGTCCTGACTTTC.

This clone came up a few times. The chain links TRBV28 to TRBJ2-4; 7 bases are a match to TRBD2. Germline V gives CDR1 MDHEN, CDR2 SYDVKM. V shed 6 bases and J 1 base; nucleotides not matched to a gene: 6. The CDR3 totals 15 residues. CDR3 region: CASSTAGVAKNIQYF. Here the CDR3 DNA reads TGTGCCAGCAGCACGGCGGGGGTTGCCAAAAACATTCAGTACTTC.

The chain has TRBV19 and TRBJ2-2, with 10 bases lining up with TRBD1. The CDR3 has 15 residues. CDR1 is LNHDA, CDR2 SQIVND, per germline (reference sequence). The V segment lost 5 bases and the J segment 6 bases; nucleotides outside the gene matches: 6. CDR3 sequence: CASSRTGGNPGELFF. CDR3 nucleotide sequence: TGTGCCAGTAGTCGGACAGGGGGAAACCCCGGGGAGCTGTTTTTT.

The chain joins TRBV15 to TRBJ2-2; D uncertain. The CDR3 contains 14 residues. Germline loops: CDR1 LNHNV, CDR2 YYDKDF (reference sequence). V gave up 0 bases and J gave up 4 bases, with 6 bases separating them. The CDR3 protein is CATSRDLVTGELFF. Here the CDR3 DNA reads TGTGCCACCAGCAGAGACCTCGTCACCGGGGAGCTGTTTTTT.

This clone was counted between two and nine times. V gene TRBV20-1 combines with J gene TRBJ2-1; perhaps TRBD2 as D (5 bases). This CDR3 spans 12 amino acids. Germline V gene data show CDR1 as DFQATT and CDR2 as SNEGSKA (reference sequence). V was shortened by 6 bases and J by 8 bases, with 14 bases between the two germline ends. This CDR3 reads CSASANSDEQFF. CDR3 coding DNA: TGCAGTGCCAGTGCGAATAGCGATGAGCAGTTCTTC.

This clone occurred a few times. This chain joins TRBV7-9 and TRBJ2-1, with 7 bases lining up with TRBD1. CDR3 length: 12 amino acids. The V and J ends lost 8 bases and 8 bases, in that order; junction bases with no gene match: 6. CDR1 and CDR2 from the germline V gene are SEHNR and FQNEAQ (reference sequence). The DNA of the CDR3 is TGTGCCAGCGGCGACAGGGTCGATGAGCAGTTCTTC. It yields the protein CASGDRVDEQFF.

The chain carries TRBV5-1 and TRBJ1-2; D is possibly TRBD1 (6 bases). Germline V lookup: CDR1 SGHRS, CDR2 YFSETQ. The CDR3 is 13 amino acids. Deletions cut 4 bases from V and 7 bases from J, with 14 bases between. In DNA, the CDR3 is TGCGCCAGCAGCCCAGGGGAGTCGGGTGGCTACACCTTC. It translates to CASSPGESGGYTF. The whole variable domain, remainder taken from reference TRBV5-1 and TRBJ1-2, is KAGVTQTPRYLIKTRGQQVTLSCSPISGHRSVSWYQQTPGQGLQFLFEYFSETQRNKGNFPGRFSGRQFSNSRSEMNVSTLELGDSALYLCASSPGESGGYTFGSGTRLTVV.

The V gene is TRBV11-2, the J gene TRBJ1-1, with D unclear. V was shortened by 2 bases and J by 1 base, with 5 bases between the two germline ends. CDR1 and CDR2 from the germline V gene are SGHAT and FQNNGV. CDR3 length: 13 amino acids. The CDR3: CASSLKRNTEAFF. The CDR3 coding sequence is TGTGCCAGCAGCTTAAAGCGGAACACTGAAGCTTTCTTT.

The gene calls are TRBV5-1 and TRBJ1-1; weak D call: TRBD1 (5 bases). This CDR3 is built from 13 residues. V gave up 2 bases and J gave up 1 base, with 6 bases separating them. Germline V gene data show CDR1 as SGHRS and CDR2 as YFSETQ. The CDR3 loop is CASSFGQNTEAFF. Written as DNA, the CDR3 is TGCGCCAGCAGCTTTGGACAGAACACTGAAGCTTTCTTT. Complete variable domain (other parts from reference TRBV5-1 and TRBJ1-1): KAGVTQTPRYLIKTRGQQVTLSCSPISGHRSVSWYQQTPGQGLQFLFEYFSETQRNKGNFPGRFSGRQFSNSRSEMNVSTLELGDSALYLCASSFGQNTEAFFGQGTRLTVV.